This T cell receptor (beta chain) was recorded in a study of blood T cell repertoires in COVID-19. TCRdb's copy holds only in-frame clones and misses some; the assay was immunoSEQ multiplex PCR. Of about 500,000 clones listed, 70% to 90% are singletons. The Seattle patients joined while their infection was active and were tracked longitudinally afterward. The CDR3 is made up of 16 amino acids. The germline gives CDR1 LGHDT, CDR2 YNNKEL (reference sequence). Trimming at V came to 4 bases and at J to 7 bases, leaving 12 bases not matched to a gene. The receptor comes from a woman between 50 and 59 years old with COVID-19, enrolled during active disease. The chain recombines TRBV3-1 (or the pseudogene TRBV3-2) with TRBJ1-3; TRBD1 matches at 8 bases. Specimen: peripheral blood. The CDR3 DNA reads TGTGCCAGCAGCCTCCCATTTGGACAGGGTACCAACACCATATATTTT. Amino acid sequence: CASSLPFGQGTNTIYF.